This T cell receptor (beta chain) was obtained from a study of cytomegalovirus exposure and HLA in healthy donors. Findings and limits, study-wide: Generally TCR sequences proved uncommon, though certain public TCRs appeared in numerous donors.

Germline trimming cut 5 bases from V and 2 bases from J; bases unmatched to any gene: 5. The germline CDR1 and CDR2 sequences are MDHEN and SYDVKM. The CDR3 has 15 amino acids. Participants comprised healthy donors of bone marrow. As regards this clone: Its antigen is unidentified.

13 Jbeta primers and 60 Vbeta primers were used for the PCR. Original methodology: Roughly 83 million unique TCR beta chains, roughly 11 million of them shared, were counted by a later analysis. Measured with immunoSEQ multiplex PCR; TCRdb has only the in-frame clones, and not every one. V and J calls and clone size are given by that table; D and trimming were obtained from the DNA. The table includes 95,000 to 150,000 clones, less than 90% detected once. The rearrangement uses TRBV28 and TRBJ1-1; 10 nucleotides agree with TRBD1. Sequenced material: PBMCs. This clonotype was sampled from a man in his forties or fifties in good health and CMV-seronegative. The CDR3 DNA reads TGTGCCAGCAGTGGGACAGGGGCGATTAACACTGAAGCTTTCTTT. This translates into CASSGTGAINTEAFF.